This entry lists 10 T cell receptor beta chains sequenced from one sample in a study of neurological immune-mediated disorders. TCRdb called the 5' RACE reads again in MiXCR, with one record for every CDR3 protein. The profile shows about 50,000 distinct CDR3 sequences, approximately 15% of them singletons. What was sequenced was PBMCs. The receptors derive from a man aged 60 to 69 in good health.

This clonotype was picked up many times. The V call is TRBV20-1, the J call TRBJ2-3, with D possibly called TRBD1 or TRBD2 (5 bases each). Trimming cost V 3 bases and J 3 bases, with 16 bases left between them. CDR1 and CDR2 from the germline V gene are DFQATT and SNEGSKA (reference sequence). The CDR3 is 15 residues long. In DNA, the CDR3 is TGCAGTGCTAGTCATGCGGGTGGGGGAACAGATACGCAGTATTTT. As protein: CSASHAGGGTDTQYF.

For this clonotype: It is unclear where the CDR3 begins or ends on the DNA, so no DNA is shown, and the CDR3 is as TCRdb lists it. V is TRBV7-2 and J is TRBJ2-1; no DNA check was done on the table's D call, TRBD2. Per the germline V gene, CDR1 is SGHTA and CDR2 is FQGNSA. The CDR3 has 22 residues if both end residues are counted. CDR3 sequence reads: CASSFYICSAAPPGLRLNEQFF.

This clonotype showed up many times. The genes are TRBV5-1 and TRBJ2-5; TRBD1 is a possible D gene (5 bases). Germline values: CDR1 SGHRS, CDR2 YFSETQ. The germline V and J ends were trimmed by 0 bases and 3 bases, with 9 bases remaining between them. This CDR3 has 14 residues. CDR3 sequence (DNA): TGCGCCAGCAGCTTGGGACAGCGTGAAGAGACCCAGTACTTC. It codes for CASSLGQREETQYF.

Turning to this clonotype: A read error may be the cause here, since a much bigger clone is one base away. V gene TRBV7-9 combines with J gene TRBJ2-7, with TRBD2 as a possible D gene (6 bases). This CDR3 is 14 amino acids long. Germline lookup yields CDR1 SEHNR and CDR2 FQNEAQ (reference sequence). The CDR3 nucleotides read TGTGCCAGCAGCTTAGTCCGGGAGCTCCACGAGCTGTACTTC. This codes for CASSLVRELHELYF. The full variable domain, in which reference TRBV7-9 and TRBJ2-7 provide the parts outside the CDR3, is DTGVSQNPRHKITKRGQNVTFRCDPISEHNRLYWYRQTLGQGPEFLTYFQNEAQLEKSRLLSDRFSAERPKGSFSTLEIQRTEQGDSAMYLCASSLVRELHELYFGPGTRLTVT.

This clonotype was detected ten times or more. The rearrangement links TRBV20-1 to TRBJ2-5, with 9 bases fitting TRBD2. In germline, CDR1 is DFQATT, CDR2 SNEGSKA (reference sequence). V lost 3 bases to trimming and J lost 4 bases; unmatched junction nucleotides: 9. The CDR3 loop spans 15 amino acids. The CDR3 region has the DNA TGCAGTGCTAGGCCGCCAGGACTAGCGCGAGAGACCCAGTACTTC. It specifies CSARPPGLARETQYF.

As regards this clonotype: A read error may produce the germline difference seen at one junction end. The chain is built from TRBV12-3 or TRBV12-4 and TRBJ2-2; no clear D. The CDR3 extends over 13 amino acids. As DNA, the CDR3 is TGTGCCAGAAGTTTGAGCCCCACCTGGGAGCTGTTTTTT. This codes for CARSLSPTWELFF.

In its sample, this clonotype was seen many times. The CDR3 DNA is TGTGCCAGCAGTTCAGGGACCAGATGGAAGACCCAGTACTTC. This translates into CASSSGTRWKTQYF. This rearrangement joins TRBV12-3 or TRBV12-4 to TRBJ2-5; either TRBD1 or TRBD2 may fit D (5 bases each). V lost 4 bases and J 6 bases, leaving 15 bases between the germline ends. This CDR3 is 14 amino acids long.

This clonotype occurred a few times. The V call is TRBV2, the J call TRBJ2-2; D might be TRBD1 (5 bases). CDR3 size: 16 residues. V was shortened by 8 bases and J by 0 bases, with 16 bases between the two germline ends. Germline V lookup: CDR1 SNHLY, CDR2 FYNNEI. The CDR3 region has the DNA TGTGCCAGCCATCCAGGCTTAGGGGCGAACACCGGGGAGCTGTTTTTT. Its protein is CASHPGLGANTGELFF.

The sample holds many counts of this clonotype. CDR3 nucleotides: TGTGCCAGCAGCCCGGGACGGCCGCGAGGGACTGAAGCTTTCTTT. It yields the protein CASSPGRPRGTEAFF. V is TRBV9 and J is TRBJ1-1; possibly TRBD1 for D (5 bases). Looked up from germline, CDR1 is SGDLS and CDR2 is YYNGEE. There are 15 residues in the CDR3. Trimming removed 4 bases from V and 5 bases from J, with 18 bases in between. Combining the CDR3 with reference TRBV9 and TRBJ1-1 gives the whole variable domain DSGVTQTPKHLITATGQRVTLRCSPRSGDLSVYWYQQSLDQGLQFLIQYYNGEERAKGNILERFSAQQFPDLHSELNLSSLELGDSALYFCASSPGRPRGTEAFFGQGTRLTVV.

This clonotype was counted at least ten times. The V gene is TRBV7-3, the J gene TRBJ2-2, with a possible D match to TRBD1 (5 bases). This CDR3 region has 16 residues. Trimming stripped 1 base from V and 4 bases from J, with 13 bases between. In germline, CDR1 is SGHTA, CDR2 FQGTGA. CDR3 nucleotides: TGTGCCAGCAGCTTAAACGAGGCAGGGCGCACCGGGGAGCTGTTTTTT. It yields the protein CASSLNEAGRTGELFF.